This entry describes one TCR beta chain. Additional DNA sequences in this sample encode the identical CDR3. This record belongs to a study of cytomegalovirus exposure and HLA in healthy donors. Overall study context: Early on, a data release was issued that held tens of millions of unique TCRs from HLA-typed donors.

Primers included in the PCR were 60 Vbeta and 13 Jbeta primers. In the original analysis: An analysis that came later counted some 85 million unique TCR beta chains, 10 million to 11 million shared. Sequencing used immunoSEQ multiplex PCR; TCRdb keeps in-frame clones, though not all of them. Clone size and V and J calls were adopted from that table, with D and trimming inferred from the DNA. The sample data list tens of thousands of clones. CDR1 is KGHSH, CDR2 LQKENI, per germline. This CDR3 is 13 amino acids long. Trimming took 3 bases from V and 1 from J, leaving 6 bases between them. The sequence was obtained from a woman in her 30s in good health and CMV-seronegative. The sample consisted of PBMCs. The chain joins TRBV18 to TRBJ1-1, with D tentatively TRBD1 (5 bases). Here the CDR3 DNA reads TGTGCCAGCTCACCTACAGGGAACACTGAAGCTTTCTTT. This translates into CASSPTGNTEAFF.